This TCR beta chain derives from a study of CD8+CD57+ T cells in acquired aplastic anemia. Study-wide background: DNA per sorted CD4+ or CD8+ sample ranged about 0.2 to 30 ug, averaging about 3.4 ug. Broader study findings: Patients were compared with controls for CD8+ Simpson's diversity, and no significant difference emerged. Patients and controls shared 25 to 35 CD8+ CDR3 sequences, which appeared highly expressed in patients and within their immunodominant clones.

Genomic DNA, serving as template, underwent TCR beta VDJ and CDR3 profiling. TCRdb redid the calling of the reads with MiXCR, one entry per CDR3 protein. The sample has about 180,000 distinct CDR3 sequences; roughly 50% are singletons. As to this clonotype: What it binds is unknown.

Trimming took 5 bases from V and 6 from J, leaving 11 bases between them. The CDR3 spans 12 residues. Germline CDR1 SGHVS, CDR2 FNYEAQ. By flow cytometry, patients selected for sequencing had shown an expansion of CD8+CD57+ cells. V usage is TRBV7-6 and J usage is TRBJ2-7; D is undetermined. Sequencing was carried out using sorted CD4+, CD8+, or CD8+CD57+ T cells (not recorded which) from PBMCs. This sequence originates from a human donor with aplastic anemia. As DNA, the CDR3 is TGTGCCAGCAGCCTCCATCTCTCCGAGCAGTACTTC. It is translated as CASSLHLSEQYF.